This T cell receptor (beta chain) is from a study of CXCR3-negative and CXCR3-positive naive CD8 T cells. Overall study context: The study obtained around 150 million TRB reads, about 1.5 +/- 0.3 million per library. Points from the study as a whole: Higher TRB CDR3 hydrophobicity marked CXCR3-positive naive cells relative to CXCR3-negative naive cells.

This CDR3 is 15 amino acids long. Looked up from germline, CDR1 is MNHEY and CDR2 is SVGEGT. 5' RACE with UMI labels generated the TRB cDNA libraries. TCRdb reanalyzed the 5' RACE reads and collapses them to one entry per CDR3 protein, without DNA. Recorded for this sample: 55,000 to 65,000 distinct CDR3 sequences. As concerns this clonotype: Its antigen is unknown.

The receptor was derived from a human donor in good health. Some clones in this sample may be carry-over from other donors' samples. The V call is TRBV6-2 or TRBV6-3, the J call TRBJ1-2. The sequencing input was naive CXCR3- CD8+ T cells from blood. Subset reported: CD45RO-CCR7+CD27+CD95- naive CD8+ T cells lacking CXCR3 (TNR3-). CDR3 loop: CASSYSGGANYGYTF.